This T cell receptor (beta chain) was obtained from a study of tumor-infiltrating lymphocytes in localized non-small cell lung cancer. In the study overall: Resected tumor was paired with non-adjacent uninvolved lung from the same patient.

General study findings and limits: Higher tumor T cell infiltration than in uninvolved lung was supported by TCRbeta sequencing.

A note on this clone: Its specificity is unknown.

Data came from immunoSEQ multiplex PCR; TCRdb stores just in-frame clones and leaves some out. The sample shows 11,000 or so clones, about 67% of them seen only once. The sequenced sample was uninvolved lung tissue not adjacent to the tumor. This clonotype was obtained from a human donor with non-small cell lung cancer.

The CDR3 region has the DNA TGCGCCAGCAGCCAGGCAATACAGGGGAACTCGTATGGCTACACCTTC. Residues: CASSQAIQGNSYGYTF. V is TRBV4-3 and J is TRBJ1-2; 7 bases are shared with TRBD1. The CDR3 covers 16 residues. In germline, CDR1 is LGHNA, CDR2 YSLEER. The ends lost 3 bases at V and 5 bases at J; junction bases unmatched: 12.